What follows are 24 T cell receptor beta chains derived from one specimen sequenced in a study of blood T cells in healthy people across ages. The second PCR ran roughly 7 to 11 cycles with a sample-barcoded 5' primer and J-beta primers. TCRdb itself ran the 5' RACE reads through MiXCR, one entry per CDR3 protein. The data hold 540,000 or so distinct CDR3 sequences, with 24% observed a single time. These data were also reused for a study on T cells of mothers and their children.

The sample was blood. The receptors were gathered from a boy aged 5-17 years in good health.

The table lists this clonotype with a few counts. This chain links TRBV5-1 with TRBJ2-1, with 7 bases lining up with TRBD1. CDR1 is SGHRS, CDR2 YFSETQ, per germline. V lost 4 bases to trimming and J lost 8 bases; unmatched junction nucleotides: 6. The CDR3 totals 13 residues. In nucleotides, the CDR3 is TGCGCCAGCAGCGGATACAGGGGCGATGAGCAGTTCTTC. Translated: CASSGYRGDEQFF.

This clonotype was seen a few times. The rearrangement joins TRBV29-1 to TRBJ1-1; D unclear. Germline V lookup: CDR1 SQVTM, CDR2 ANQGSEA. The CDR3 has 10 residues. The germline V and J ends were trimmed by 7 bases and 3 bases, with 6 bases remaining between them. This chain's CDR3 is CSGGDTEAFF. The CDR3 DNA is TGCAGCGGGGGAGACACTGAAGCTTTCTTT.

This clonotype showed up just a few times. The chain is built from TRBV5-1 and TRBJ2-3; unclear D gene. The CDR3 sequence is 14 residues long. V was clipped by 0 bases and J by 0 bases, with 5 bases between them. Germline V lookup: CDR1 SGHRS, CDR2 YFSETQ. This chain's CDR3 is CASSLDYSTDTQYF. The CDR3 DNA is TGCGCCAGCAGCTTGGATTACAGCACAGATACGCAGTATTTT.

The J gene is TRBJ2-1, the V gene TRBV27; D not resolved. This CDR3 is built from 15 residues. The germline V gene has CDR1 MNHEY and CDR2 SMNVEV (reference sequence). Trimming took off 3 bases at V and 0 bases at J, with 9 bases between the two ends. The CDR3 sequence: CASSLSINSYNEQFF. The DNA of the CDR3 is TGTGCCAGCAGTTTGAGCATTAACTCCTACAATGAGCAGTTCTTC.

Concerning this clonotype itself: A junction boundary mismatches the germline segment, possibly from a read error. The chain carries TRBV27 and TRBJ2-2, with D perhaps being TRBD1 or TRBD2 (5 bases each). The germline gives CDR1 MNHEY, CDR2 SMNVEV (reference sequence). The CDR3 totals 15 residues. The CDR3 loop is CASSLRGARTGELLF. The CDR3 DNA reads TGTGCCAGCAGTTTACGAGGGGCGCGCACCGGGGAGCTGCTTTTT.

J is TRBJ2-3 and V is TRBV29-1; 14 nucleotides match TRBD2. The length of the CDR3 is 17 residues. The germline gives CDR1 SQVTM, CDR2 ANQGSEA. V was clipped by 0 bases and J by 5 bases; unmatched bases: 7. CDR3: CSVEDGNGLAGGDTQYF. Written as DNA, the CDR3 is TGCAGCGTTGAAGATGGGAATGGACTAGCGGGAGGAGATACGCAGTATTTT.

V gene TRBV7-8 combines with J gene TRBJ2-5; a possible D gene is TRBD1 (6 bases). The germline V gene encodes CDR1 SGHVS and CDR2 FQNEAQ. The V end lost 5 bases, the J end lost 5 bases, and 15 bases lay between the germline ends. The CDR3 runs 14 residues. CDR3 region: CASSRNRARETQYF. For the CDR3, the DNA is TGTGCCAGCAGCCGTAACAGGGCCCGGGAGACCCAGTACTTC.

This CDR3 reads CASSEAGYSAEQYF. The CDR3 DNA reads as TGTGCCAGCAGTGAGGCAGGGTATAGTGCCGAGCAGTACTTC. The chain couples TRBV25-1 to TRBJ2-7; D is possibly TRBD1 (5 bases). With 3 bases removed from V and 6 bases from J, the gap between germline ends came to 15 bases. The CDR3 sequence is 14 residues long. CDR1 is MGHDK and CDR2 is SYGVNS in the germline V gene.

The sample holds a few counts of this clonotype. The chain combines TRBV4-1 with TRBJ1-2; D may be TRBD1 (5 bases). Trimming cost V 1 base and J 10 bases, with 13 bases left between them. This CDR3 spans 13 amino acids. Germline-derived CDR1 and CDR2 are MGHRA and YSYEKL. CDR3 coding DNA: TGCGCCAGCAGCCAAGGGTTAATGGGGCCCTACACCTTC. This gives the protein CASSQGLMGPYTF.

The chain links TRBV20-1 to TRBJ2-7; 7 bases align to TRBD1. The J call may be mistaken, given a closer DNA end match to TRBJ2-5. Germline-derived CDR1 and CDR2 are DFQATT and SNEGSKA (reference sequence). The CDR3 extends over 14 amino acids. The CDR3 reads CSATRQGGGETQYF. CDR3 coding DNA: TGCAGTGCTACCCGACAGGGCGGTGGGGAGACCCAGTACTTC.

This chain uses TRBV7-9 with TRBJ2-5; 7 bases line up with TRBD1. The J segment lost 3 bases and the V segment lost 3 bases, leaving 7 bases of the junction unmatched. This CDR3 is built from 15 residues. CDR1 and CDR2 (germline): SEHNR, FQNEAQ (reference sequence). For the CDR3, the DNA is TGTGCCAGCAGCTTTAACCGGGACAGCAAAGAGACCCAGTACTTC. Its protein is CASSFNRDSKETQYF.

This clonotype has ten or more counts. The chain joins TRBV6-5 to TRBJ1-1; D is undetermined. V was pared by 4 bases and J by 1 base, with 7 bases between. The length of the CDR3 is 13 residues. CDR1 is MNHEY, CDR2 SVGAGI, per germline. CDR3: CASSFGPNTEAFF. CDR3 in DNA: TGTGCCAGCAGTTTCGGCCCGAACACTGAAGCTTTCTTT.

This chain links TRBV7-9 with TRBJ2-3; 9 bases match TRBD1. The CDR3 contains 16 residues. Germline-derived CDR1 and CDR2 are SEHNR and FQNEAQ (reference sequence). Trimming removed 2 bases from V and 2 bases from J; junction bases left unmatched: 5. DNA for the CDR3: TGTGCCAGCAGCTTAAAGGGGACAGGGTTCACAGATACGCAGTATTTT. Translating gives CASSLKGTGFTDTQYF.

This chain connects TRBV20-1 to TRBJ1-1; 7 bases align to TRBD1. The V and J ends lost 0 bases and 6 bases, in that order; junction bases with no gene match: 10. The CDR3 loop spans 15 amino acids. CDR1 is DFQATT, CDR2 SNEGSKA, per germline (reference sequence). In DNA, the CDR3 is TGCAGTGCTAGAGATAGGGGGCAGGGGAGGCCTGAAGCTTTCTTT. It is translated as CSARDRGQGRPEAFF.

V usage is TRBV7-9 and J usage is TRBJ2-5; unclear D gene. V gave up 2 bases and J gave up 1 base, with 11 bases separating them. Germline CDR1 and CDR2: SEHNR and FQNEAQ (reference sequence). This CDR3 has 15 amino acids. This CDR3 reads CASSLKFGVQETQYF. The DNA for the CDR3 is TGTGCCAGCAGCTTAAAATTTGGGGTCCAAGAGACCCAGTACTTC.

The chain has TRBV4-1 and TRBJ1-2; D not resolved. Looked up from germline, CDR1 is MGHRA and CDR2 is YSYEKL. The ends were cut back, 1 base at V and 8 bases at J, with 14 bases in the middle. CDR3 length: 14 residues. The chain's CDR3 is CASSQVGQMRGYTF. The CDR3 nucleotides read TGCGCCAGCAGCCAAGTTGGGCAGATGAGGGGCTACACCTTC.

This clonotype was observed a handful of times. CDR3 sequence reads: CASSDGGGWNEQFF. The CDR3 region has the DNA TGTGCCAGCAGCGACGGGGGGGGGTGGAATGAGCAGTTCTTC. The rearrangement links TRBV19 to TRBJ2-1, with 8 bases fitting TRBD2. CDR3 size: 14 residues. The germline V gene encodes CDR1 LNHDA and CDR2 SQIVND (reference sequence). J was trimmed by 7 bases and V by 9 bases; bases with no gene match: 11.

This chain links TRBV10-3 with TRBJ2-1; 12 bases fit TRBD2. V shed 0 bases and J 8 bases; nucleotides not matched to a gene: 2. This CDR3 spans 15 amino acids. Germline values: CDR1 ENHRY, CDR2 SYGVKD. The CDR3 DNA is TGTGCCATCAGTGAGTCGCCTAGCGGGGGGGATGAGCAGTTCTTC. This sequence encodes CAISESPSGGDEQFF.

The chain links TRBV4-2 to TRBJ2-6; maybe TRBD1 (6 bases). Germline V gene sequence: CDR1 LGHNA, CDR2 YNFKEQ. Trimming took off 4 bases at V and 2 bases at J, with 15 bases between the two ends. The length of the CDR3 is 17 residues. CDR3 region: CASSPSGQGTGANVLTF. The CDR3 region has the DNA TGTGCCAGCAGCCCCTCGGGACAAGGGACTGGGGCCAACGTCCTGACTTTC.

This clonotype was seen more than once but under ten times. V usage is TRBV9 and J usage is TRBJ1-5; 7 bases agree with TRBD1. The CDR3 has 14 residues. J lost 6 bases, V lost 1 base, and 4 bases had no gene match. The V gene's germline CDR1 is SGDLS and CDR2 YYNGEE. CDR3 region: CASSVWDSPQPQHF. In nucleotides, the CDR3 is TGTGCCAGCAGCGTATGGGACAGCCCTCAGCCCCAGCATTTT. The full variable domain, in which reference TRBV9 and TRBJ1-5 provide the parts outside the CDR3, is DSGVTQTPKHLITATGQRVTLRCSPRSGDLSVYWYQQSLDQGLQFLIQYYNGEERAKGNILERFSAQQFPDLHSELNLSSLELGDSALYFCASSVWDSPQPQHFGDGTRLSIL.

The J gene is TRBJ2-2, the V gene TRBV29-1; D unresolved. Germline lookup yields CDR1 SQVTM and CDR2 ANQGSEA. The CDR3 extends over 14 amino acids. V was cut by 6 bases and J by 0 bases, with 11 bases left in between. The CDR3 DNA reads TGCAGCGTCCTTGGACCTACGAACACCGGGGAGCTGTTTTTT. It encodes CSVLGPTNTGELFF.

The chain has TRBV5-1 and TRBJ2-3; 15 bases agree with TRBD2. The trim removed 0 bases at V and 0 bases at J, leaving 2 bases unmatched. The CDR3 totals 18 residues. Germline V gene lookup returns CDR1 SGHRS and CDR2 YFSETQ. This CDR3 reads CASSLGGLAGGSTDTQYF. DNA of the CDR3: TGCGCCAGCAGCTTGGGGGGACTAGCGGGAGGAAGCACAGATACGCAGTATTTT.

This clonotype was observed a few times. This sequence joins TRBV7-2 and TRBJ2-5; no definite D call. V lost 7 bases to trimming and J lost 7 bases, with 10 bases between them. The CDR3 length is 11 residues. Germline V gives CDR1 SGHTA, CDR2 FQGNSA. The CDR3 coding sequence is TGTGCCAGCAACGACATTGCGACCCAGTACTTC. Its protein product is CASNDIATQYF.

Only a few counts were recorded for this clonotype. The J gene is TRBJ1-1, the V gene TRBV5-4; tentatively, D is TRBD1 (5 bases). Per germline, CDR1 SGHNT and CDR2 YYREEE (reference sequence). V gave up 1 base and J gave up 1 base, with 14 bases separating them. The CDR3 is 16 residues long. The CDR3 DNA reads as TGTGCCAGCAGCTTGATCCGGGGAAGGGGGAACACTGAAGCTTTCTTT. Its translation is CASSLIRGRGNTEAFF.